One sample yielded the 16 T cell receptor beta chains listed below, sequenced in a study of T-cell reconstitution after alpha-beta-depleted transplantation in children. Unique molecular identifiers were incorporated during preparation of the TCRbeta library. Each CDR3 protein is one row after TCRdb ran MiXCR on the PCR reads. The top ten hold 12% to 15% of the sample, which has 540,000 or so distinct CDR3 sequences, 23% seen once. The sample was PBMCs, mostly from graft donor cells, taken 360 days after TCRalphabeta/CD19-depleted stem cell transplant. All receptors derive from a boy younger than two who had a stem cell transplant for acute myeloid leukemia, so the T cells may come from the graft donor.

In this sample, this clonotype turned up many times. The CDR3 DNA is TGTGCCAGCAGCCAAATTCGGGGTGCCGGGGAGCTGTTTTTT. It codes for CASSQIRGAGELFF. V and J are TRBV7-8 and TRBJ2-2; the D gene is possibly TRBD2 (5 bases). With 5 bases removed from V and 6 bases from J, the gap between germline ends came to 13 bases. This CDR3 region has 14 residues. Germline-derived CDR1 and CDR2 are SGHVS and FQNEAQ.

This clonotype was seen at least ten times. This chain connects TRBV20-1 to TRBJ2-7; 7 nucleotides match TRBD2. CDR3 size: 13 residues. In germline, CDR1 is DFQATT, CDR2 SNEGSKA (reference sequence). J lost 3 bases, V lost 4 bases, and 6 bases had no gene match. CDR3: CSAISGAYYEQYF. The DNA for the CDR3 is TGCAGTGCTATAAGCGGGGCTTACTACGAGCAGTACTTC.

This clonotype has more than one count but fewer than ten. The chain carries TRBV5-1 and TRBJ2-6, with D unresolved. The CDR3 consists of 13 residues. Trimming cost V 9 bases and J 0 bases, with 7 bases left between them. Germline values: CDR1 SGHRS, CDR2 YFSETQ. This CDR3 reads CATQLSGANVLTF. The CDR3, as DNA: TGCGCCACGCAACTCTCTGGGGCCAACGTCCTGACTTTC.

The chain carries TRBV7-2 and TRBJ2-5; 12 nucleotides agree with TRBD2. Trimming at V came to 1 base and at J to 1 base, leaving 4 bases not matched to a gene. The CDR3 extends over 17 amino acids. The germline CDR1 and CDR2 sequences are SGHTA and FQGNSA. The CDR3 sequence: CASSLGRLAGAQETQYF. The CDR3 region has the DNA TGTGCCAGCAGCTTAGGCCGACTAGCGGGGGCCCAAGAGACCCAGTACTTC.

CDR3 coding DNA: TGTGCCAGCAGCGTAGTCCCCGCCGAGGAGCTGTTTTTT. It is translated as CASSVVPAEELFF. The chain employs TRBV9 and TRBJ2-2; D gene unclear. V lost 0 bases, J lost 10 bases, and 10 bases lay in between. Looked up from germline, CDR1 is SGDLS and CDR2 is YYNGEE. The CDR3 has 13 amino acids.

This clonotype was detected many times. The CDR3 DNA is TGTGCCACCAGCCCGACAGAGTCCTACGAGCAGTACTTC. This encodes CATSPTESYEQYF. The V and J genes are TRBV15 and TRBJ2-7, with D tentatively TRBD1 (5 bases). Germline CDR1 reads LNHNV; CDR2 reads YYDKDF (reference sequence). V was cut by 5 bases and J by 1 base, with 9 bases left in between. This CDR3 spans 13 amino acids.

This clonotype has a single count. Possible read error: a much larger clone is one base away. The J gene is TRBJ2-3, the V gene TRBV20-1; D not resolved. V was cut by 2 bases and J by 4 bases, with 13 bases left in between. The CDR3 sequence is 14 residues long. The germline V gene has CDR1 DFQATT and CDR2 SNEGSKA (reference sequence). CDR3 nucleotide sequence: TGCAGTGCTAGAATAAATGTCGAGGCAGATACGCAGTATTTT. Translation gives CSARINVEADTQYF.

The CDR3 coding sequence is TGCAGTGGCTCGACTAGCCCCTCCGCAGATACGCAGTATTTT. Amino acids: CSGSTSPSADTQYF. The chain is built from TRBV20-1 and TRBJ2-3, with 7 bases aligning to TRBD2. The V segment lost 7 bases and the J segment 4 bases; nucleotides outside the gene matches: 11. There are 14 residues in the CDR3. The V gene's germline CDR1 is DFQATT and CDR2 SNEGSKA (reference sequence).

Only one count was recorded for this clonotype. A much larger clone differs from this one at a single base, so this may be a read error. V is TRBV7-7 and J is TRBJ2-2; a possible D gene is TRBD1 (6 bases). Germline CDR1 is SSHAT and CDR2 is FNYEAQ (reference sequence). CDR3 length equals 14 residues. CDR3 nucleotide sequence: TGTGACAGCAGCTTAGAAGCAGGGGCCGGGGAGCTGTTTTTT. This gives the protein CDSSLEAGAGELFF.

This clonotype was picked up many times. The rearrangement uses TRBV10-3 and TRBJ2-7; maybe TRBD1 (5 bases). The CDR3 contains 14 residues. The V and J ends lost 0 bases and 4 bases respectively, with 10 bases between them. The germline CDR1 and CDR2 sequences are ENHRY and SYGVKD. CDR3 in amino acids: CAISESGRAYEQYV. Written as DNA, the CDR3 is TGTGCCATCAGTGAGTCCGGCAGGGCTTACGAGCAGTACGTC.

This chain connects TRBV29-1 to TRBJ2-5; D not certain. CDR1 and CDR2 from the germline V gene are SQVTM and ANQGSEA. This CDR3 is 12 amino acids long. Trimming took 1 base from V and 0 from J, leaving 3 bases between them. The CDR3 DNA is TGCAGCGTTGAAGGGTACCAAGAGACCCAGTACTTC. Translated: CSVEGYQETQYF.

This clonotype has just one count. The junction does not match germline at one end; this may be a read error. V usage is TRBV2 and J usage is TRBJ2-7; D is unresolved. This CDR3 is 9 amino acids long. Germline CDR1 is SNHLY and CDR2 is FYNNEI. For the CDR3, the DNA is TGTGCCAGCAGTGACCAGGACCCCTTC. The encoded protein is CASSDQDPF. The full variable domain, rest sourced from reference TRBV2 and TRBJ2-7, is EPEVTQTPSHQVTQMGQEVILRCVPISNHLYFYWYRQILGQKVEFLVSFYNNEISEKSEIFDDQFSVERPDGSNFTLKIRSTKLEDSAMYFCASSDQDPFGPGTRLTVT.

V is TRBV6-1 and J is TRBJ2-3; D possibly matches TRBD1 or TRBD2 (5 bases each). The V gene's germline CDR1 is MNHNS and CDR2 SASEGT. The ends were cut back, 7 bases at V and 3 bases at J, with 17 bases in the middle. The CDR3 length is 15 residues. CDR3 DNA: TGTGCCAGCAAACGACGGGGCCCGGGTACAGATACGCAGTATTTT. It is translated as CASKRRGPGTDTQYF.

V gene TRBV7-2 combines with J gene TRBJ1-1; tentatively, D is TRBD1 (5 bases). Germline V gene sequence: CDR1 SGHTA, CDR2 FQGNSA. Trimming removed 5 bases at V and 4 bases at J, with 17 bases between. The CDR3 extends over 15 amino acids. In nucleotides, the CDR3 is TGTGCCAGCAGCCCTAGACGTGGGGGACGCACTGAAGCTTTCTTT. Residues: CASSPRRGGRTEAFF.

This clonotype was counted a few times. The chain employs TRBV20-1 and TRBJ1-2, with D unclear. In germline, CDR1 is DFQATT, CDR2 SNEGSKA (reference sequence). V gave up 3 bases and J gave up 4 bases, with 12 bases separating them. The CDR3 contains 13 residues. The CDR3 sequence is CSASTQELYGYTF. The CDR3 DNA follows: TGCAGTGCTAGTACGCAGGAGCTCTATGGCTACACCTTC.

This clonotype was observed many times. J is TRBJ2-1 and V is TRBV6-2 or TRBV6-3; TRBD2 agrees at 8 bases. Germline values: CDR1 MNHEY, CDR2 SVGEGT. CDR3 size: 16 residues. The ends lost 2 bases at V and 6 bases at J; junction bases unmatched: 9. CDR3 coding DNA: TGTGCCAGCAGTTACGCCCGGGGGGGCCCCCCCAATGAGCAGTTCTTC. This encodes CASSYARGGPPNEQFF.